This T cell receptor (beta chain) was obtained from a study of T cells in Graves' hyperthyroidism and ophthalmopathy. Researchers amplified the TCR beta CDR3 regions from RNA transcripts. An initial round of RT-PCR targeting the TCR CDR3 relied on the HTBI primer set. TCRdb re-analysed the multiplex PCR reads in MiXCR, keeping a single row per CDR3 protein. This sample has roughly 250,000 distinct CDR3 sequences, with over 15% found just once. This clonotype appeared many times. The sequence derives from a woman between 18 and 29 years old with Graves' ophthalmopathy. The sample consisted of blood.

The CDR3 nucleotides are TGTGCCAGCAGCTCACACGGGACAGTGGACGAGCAGTACTTC. The encoded protein is CASSSHGTVDEQYF. This chain joins TRBV13 and TRBJ2-7; 7 nucleotides line up with TRBD1. J lost 5 bases, V lost 4 bases, and 8 bases had no gene match. This CDR3 has 14 amino acids. Germline V gene data show CDR1 as PRHDT and CDR2 as FYEKMQ (reference sequence).